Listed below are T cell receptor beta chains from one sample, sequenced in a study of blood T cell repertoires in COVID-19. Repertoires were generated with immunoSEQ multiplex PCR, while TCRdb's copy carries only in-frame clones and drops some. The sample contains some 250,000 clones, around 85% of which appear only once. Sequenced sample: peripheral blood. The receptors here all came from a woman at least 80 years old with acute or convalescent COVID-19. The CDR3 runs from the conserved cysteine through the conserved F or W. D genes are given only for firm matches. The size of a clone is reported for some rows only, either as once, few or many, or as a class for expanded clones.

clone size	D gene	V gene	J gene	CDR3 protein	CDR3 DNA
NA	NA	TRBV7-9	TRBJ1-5	CASSLGDSMPQHF	TGTGCCAGCAGCTTAGGGGACTCGATGCCCCAGCATTTT
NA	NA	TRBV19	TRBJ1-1	CASSQGWTEAFF	TGTGCCAGTAGTCAGGGATGGACTGAAGCTTTCTTT
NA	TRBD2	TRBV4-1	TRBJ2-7	CASSQESPGLAGNEQYF	TGCGCCAGCAGCCAAGAGTCGCCCGGACTAGCGGGAAACGAGCAGTACTTC
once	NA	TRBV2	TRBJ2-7	CASSAIAASYEQYF	TGTGCCAGCAGTGCGATCGCGGCAAGCTACGAGCAGTACTTC
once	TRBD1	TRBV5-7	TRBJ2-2	CASSLQHNRDRNTGELFF	TGTGCCAGCAGCCTACAACATAACCGGGACAGAAACACCGGGGAGCTGTTTTTT
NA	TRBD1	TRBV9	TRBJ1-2	CASSAQGDGYTF	TGTGCCAGCAGCGCCCAGGGGGATGGCTACACCTTC
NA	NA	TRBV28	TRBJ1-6	CASSLAGSGSPLHF	TGTGCCAGCAGTCTGGCGGGGTCAGGATCACCCCTCCACTTT
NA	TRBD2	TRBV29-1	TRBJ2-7	CSGRGLADSYEQYF	TGCAGCGGCAGAGGACTAGCTGACTCCTACGAGCAGTACTTC
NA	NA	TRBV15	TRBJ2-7	CATSRDYEFYEQYF	TGTGCCACCAGCAGAGATTATGAGTTCTACGAGCAGTACTTC
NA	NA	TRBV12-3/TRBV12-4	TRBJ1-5	CASSLGGQPQHF	TGTGCCAGCAGTCTCGGGGGTCAGCCCCAGCATTTT
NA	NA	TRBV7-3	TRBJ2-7	CASSLYFGRTYEQYF	TGTGCCAGCAGCTTATACTTCGGACGGACTTACGAGCAGTACTTC
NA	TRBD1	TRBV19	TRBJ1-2	CASSIARTGDYGYTF	TGTGCCAGTAGTATAGCGCGGACAGGGGACTATGGCTACACCTTC
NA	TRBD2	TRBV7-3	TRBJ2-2	CASSLTSGGNTGELFF	TGTGCCAGCAGCTTAACTAGCGGGGGGAACACCGGGGAGCTGTTTTTT
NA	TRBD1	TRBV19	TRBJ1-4	CASSMPGQGSEKLFF	TGTGCCAGTAGTATGCCCGGACAGGGTTCTGAAAAACTGTTTTTT
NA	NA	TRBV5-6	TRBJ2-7	CASSRQGSSYEQYF	TGTGCCAGCAGCCGCCAAGGGAGCTCCTACGAGCAGTACTTC
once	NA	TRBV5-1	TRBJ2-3	CASSLQSLLADTQYF	TGCGCCAGCAGCTTACAGAGTTTGCTCGCAGATACGCAGTATTTT
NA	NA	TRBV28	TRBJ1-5	CASSLFSANQPQHF	TGTGCCAGCAGTTTATTCAGCGCCAATCAGCCCCAGCATTTT
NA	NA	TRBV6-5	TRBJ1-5	CASSYSTGNQPQHF	TGTGCCAGCAGTTACTCGACAGGCAATCAGCCCCAGCATTTT
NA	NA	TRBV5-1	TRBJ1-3	CASSLGGGPQSSGNTIYF	TGCGCCAGCAGCTTGGGGGGAGGGCCCCAGAGCTCTGGAAACACCATATATTTT
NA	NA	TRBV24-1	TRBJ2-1	CATGDGGSYNEQFF	TGTGCCACAGGAGATGGGGGGTCCTACAATGAGCAGTTCTTC
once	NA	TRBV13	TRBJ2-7	CASSLGFTGKAYEQYF	TGTGCCAGCAGCTTAGGCTTTACAGGGAAGGCCTACGAGCAGTACTTC
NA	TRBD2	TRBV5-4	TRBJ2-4	CASSFPSGSFKNIQYF	TGTGCCAGCAGCTTCCCTAGCGGGAGTTTCAAAAACATTCAGTACTTC
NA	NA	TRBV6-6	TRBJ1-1	CASNWAGNTEAFF	TGTGCCAGCAACTGGGCAGGGAACACTGAAGCTTTCTTT
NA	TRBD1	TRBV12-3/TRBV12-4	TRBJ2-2	CASRTGNTGELFF	TGTGCCTCTCGGACAGGGAACACCGGGGAGCTGTTTTTT
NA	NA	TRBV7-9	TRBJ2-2	CASSLAGGTGELFF	TGTGCCAGCAGCTTAGCCGGGGGCACCGGGGAGCTGTTTTTT
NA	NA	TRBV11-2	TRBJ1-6	CASTPSPYNSPLHF	TGTGCCAGCACCCCTTCCCCTTATAATTCACCCCTCCACTTT
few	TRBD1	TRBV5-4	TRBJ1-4	CASSETGATNEKLFF	TGTGCCAGCAGCGAAACAGGGGCAACTAATGAAAAACTGTTTTTT
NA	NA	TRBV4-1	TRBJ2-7	CASSQDPLAVGHEQYF	TGCGCCAGCAGCCAAGACCCCCTAGCAGTAGGCCACGAGCAGTACTTC
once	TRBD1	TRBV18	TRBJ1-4	CASSLGQGNEKLFF	TGTGCCAGCTCACTCGGACAGGGGAATGAAAAACTGTTTTTT
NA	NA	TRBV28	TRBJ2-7	CASSLWANYEQYF	TGTGCCAGCAGTTTATGGGCCAACTACGAGCAGTACTTC
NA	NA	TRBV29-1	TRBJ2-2	CSVAPQGSSGELFF	TGCAGCGTCGCCCCACAAGGGAGTAGTGGGGAGCTGTTTTTT
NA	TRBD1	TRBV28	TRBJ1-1	CASRLGQGNTEAFF	TGTGCCAGCCGACTGGGACAGGGGAACACTGAAGCTTTCTTT
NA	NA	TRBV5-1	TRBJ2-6	CASSIQDSGANVLTF	TGCGCCAGCAGCATACAGGACTCTGGGGCCAACGTCCTGACTTTC
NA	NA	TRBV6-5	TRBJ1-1	CASSYSQGSEAFF	TGTGCCAGCAGTTACTCACAGGGTTCTGAAGCTTTCTTT
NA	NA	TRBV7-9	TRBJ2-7	CASSYHSGTPSSYEQYF	TGTGCCAGCAGCTATCATTCCGGGACACCCTCCTCCTACGAGCAGTACTTC
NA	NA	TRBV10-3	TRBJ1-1	CAISATVNTEAFF	TGTGCCATCAGTGCGACAGTGAACACTGAAGCTTTCTTT
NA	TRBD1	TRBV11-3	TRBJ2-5	CASSSGQLGETQYF	TGTGCCAGCAGCTCGGGACAGCTAGGGGAGACCCAGTACTTC
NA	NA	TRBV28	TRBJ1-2	CASTEGTNYGYTF	TGTGCCAGCACCGAGGGTACTAACTATGGCTACACCTTC
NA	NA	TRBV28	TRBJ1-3	CASSWAGMGGNTIYF	TGTGCCAGCAGTTGGGCCGGGATGGGTGGAAACACCATATATTTT
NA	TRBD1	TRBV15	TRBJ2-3	CATSSRDSLADTQYF	TGTGCCACCAGCAGCCGGGACAGCCTCGCAGATACGCAGTATTTT
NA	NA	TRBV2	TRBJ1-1	CASSDGVEDTEAFF	TGTGCCAGCAGTGACGGAGTGGAGGACACTGAAGCTTTCTTT
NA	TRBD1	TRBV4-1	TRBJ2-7	CASSQVGTGAFYEQYF	TGCGCCAGCAGCCAAGTGGGGACAGGGGCCTTCTACGAGCAGTACTTC
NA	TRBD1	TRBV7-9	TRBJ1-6	CASSRPGTGIVYNSPLHF	TGTGCCAGCAGCCGTCCCGGGACAGGGATCGTCTATAATTCACCCCTCCACTTT
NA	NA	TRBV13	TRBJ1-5	CASSLGQGGQPQHF	TGTGCCAGCAGCTTAGGGCAGGGTGGTCAGCCCCAGCATTTT
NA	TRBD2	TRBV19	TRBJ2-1	CASSKTSVGRGEQFF	TGTGCCAGTAGTAAGACTAGCGTCGGCCGGGGTGAGCAGTTCTTC
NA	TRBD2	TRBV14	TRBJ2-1	CASSQRLAGGSYNEQFF	TGTGCCAGCAGCCAAAGACTAGCGGGGGGATCCTACAATGAGCAGTTCTTC